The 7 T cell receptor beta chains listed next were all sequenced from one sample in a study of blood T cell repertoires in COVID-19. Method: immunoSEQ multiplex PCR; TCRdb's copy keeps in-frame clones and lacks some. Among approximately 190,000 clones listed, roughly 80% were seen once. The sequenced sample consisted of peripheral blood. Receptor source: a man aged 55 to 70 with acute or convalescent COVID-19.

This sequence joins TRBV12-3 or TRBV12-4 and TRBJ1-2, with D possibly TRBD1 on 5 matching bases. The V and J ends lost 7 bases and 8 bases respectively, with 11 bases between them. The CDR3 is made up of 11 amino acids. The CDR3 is CASTGASGYTF. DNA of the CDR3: TGTGCCAGCACTGGGGCCTCCGGCTACACCTTC.

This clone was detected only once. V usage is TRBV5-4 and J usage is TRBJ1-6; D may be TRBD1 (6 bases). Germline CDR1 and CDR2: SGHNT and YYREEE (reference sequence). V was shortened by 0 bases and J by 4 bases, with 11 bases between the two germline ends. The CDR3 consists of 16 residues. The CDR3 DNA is TGTGCCAGCAGCTTGGGTAGGACAGAGTATAATTCACCCCTCCACTTT. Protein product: CASSLGRTEYNSPLHF.

The CDR3: CASSLVAAGVTDTQYF. In nucleotides, the CDR3 is TGTGCCAGCAGCTTAGTGGCTGCGGGAGTAACAGATACGCAGTATTTT. V is TRBV11-2 and J is TRBJ2-3, with 7 bases that match TRBD2. The trim removed 1 base at V and 3 bases at J, leaving 7 bases unmatched. Germline V gene data show CDR1 as SGHAT and CDR2 as FQNNGV. The CDR3 is made up of 16 amino acids.

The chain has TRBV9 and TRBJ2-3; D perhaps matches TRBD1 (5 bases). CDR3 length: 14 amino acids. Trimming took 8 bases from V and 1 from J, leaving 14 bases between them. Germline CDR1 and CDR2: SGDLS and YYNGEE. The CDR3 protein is CARHPTVGTDTQYF. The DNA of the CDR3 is TGTGCCAGACACCCGACAGTAGGCACAGATACGCAGTATTTT.

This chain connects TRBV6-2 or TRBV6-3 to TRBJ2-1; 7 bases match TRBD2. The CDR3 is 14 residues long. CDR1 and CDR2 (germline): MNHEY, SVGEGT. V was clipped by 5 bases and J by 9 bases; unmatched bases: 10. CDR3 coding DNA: TGTGCCAGCAGTCAGCCATTCCCGGGGGGTGAGCAGTTCTTC. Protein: CASSQPFPGGEQFF.

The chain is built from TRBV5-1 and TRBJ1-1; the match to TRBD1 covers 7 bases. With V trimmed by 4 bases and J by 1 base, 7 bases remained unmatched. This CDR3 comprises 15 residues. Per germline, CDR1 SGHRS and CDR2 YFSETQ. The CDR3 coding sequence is TGCGCCAGCAGCCTCCCGGGACAGCCGAACACTGAAGCTTTCTTT. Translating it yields CASSLPGQPNTEAFF. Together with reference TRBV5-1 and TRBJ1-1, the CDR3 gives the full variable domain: KAGVTQTPRYLIKTRGQQVTLSCSPISGHRSVSWYQQTPGQGLQFLFEYFSETQRNKGNFPGRFSGRQFSNSRSEMNVSTLELGDSALYLCASSLPGQPNTEAFFGQGTRLTVV.

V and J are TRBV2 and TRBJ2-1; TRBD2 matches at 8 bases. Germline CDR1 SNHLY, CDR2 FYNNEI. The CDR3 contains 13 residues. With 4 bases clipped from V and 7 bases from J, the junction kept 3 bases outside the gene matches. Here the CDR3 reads CASSATGGNEQFF. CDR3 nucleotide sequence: TGTGCCAGCAGTGCCACGGGGGGGAATGAGCAGTTCTTC.